This paragraph reports one T cell receptor (beta chain). Its antigen is unknown. This sample is drawn from a study of cytomegalovirus exposure and HLA in healthy donors. Study context: An earlier analysis identified 120 million or so unique TCR beta sequences in about 200 million T cells.

General observations from the study: Sequencing depth roughly uniform across donors was assumed in presence/absence analyses.

A multiplex PCR was run with 60 Vbeta primers and 13 Jbeta primers. Authors' methods: Per a later analysis, the number of unique TCR beta chains was about 78 million, of which some 10 million were shared. TCRdb keeps only in-frame clones here, not all; method: immunoSEQ multiplex PCR. That table furnishes V, J and clone size, whereas the DNA furnished D and trimming. The sample contains fewer than 200,000 clones, more than 65% of which appear only once. The source is a man in his forties in good health and CMV-seropositive. Source material: PBMCs.

The CDR3 DNA is TGTGCCAGCAGCTTCACTAGAGGAAATGAAAAACTGTTTTTT. This codes for CASSFTRGNEKLFF. The V gene is TRBV5-6, the J gene TRBJ1-4; D is ambiguous. Germline CDR1 is SGHDT and CDR2 is YYEEEE. Between the trimmed V and J ends, which lost 2 bases and 5 bases, there was a span of 10 bases. The CDR3 is made up of 14 amino acids.